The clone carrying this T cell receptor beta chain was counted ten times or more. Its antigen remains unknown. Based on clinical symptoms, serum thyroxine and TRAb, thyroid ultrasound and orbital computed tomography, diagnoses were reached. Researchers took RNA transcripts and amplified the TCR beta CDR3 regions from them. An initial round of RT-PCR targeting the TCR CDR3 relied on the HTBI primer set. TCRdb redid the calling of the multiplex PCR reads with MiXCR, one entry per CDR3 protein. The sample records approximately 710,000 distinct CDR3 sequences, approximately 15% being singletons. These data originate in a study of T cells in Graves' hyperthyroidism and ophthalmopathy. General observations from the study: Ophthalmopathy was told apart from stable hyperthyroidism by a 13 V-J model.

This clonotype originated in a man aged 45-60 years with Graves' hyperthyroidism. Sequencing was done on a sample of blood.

The CDR3 loop reads CASSYFGGRDSYEQYF. CDR3 DNA: TGTGCCAGCAGTTATTTCGGCGGGAGGGACTCCTACGAGCAGTACTTC. The chain joins TRBV6-2 or TRBV6-3 to TRBJ2-7; the match to TRBD2 covers 9 bases. The CDR3 contains 16 residues. Trimming cost V 3 bases and J 0 bases; bases outside gene matches: 6. Germline V CDR1 and CDR2: MNHEY, SVGEGT.